Below, one T cell receptor (beta chain) is given with its context. No antigen is known for it. This sample also contains other DNA sequences that code for the same CDR3. These data originate in a study of T cells in localized non-small cell lung cancer. This CDR3 comprises 13 residues. The V end lost 3 bases, the J end lost 2 bases, and 8 bases lay between the germline ends. The V gene's germline CDR1 is KGHSH and CDR2 LQKENI. Findings and limits, study-wide: Uninvolved adjacent lung had the highest recorded T cell clonality, with tumor below it. Across samples, adjacent lung featured a median around 60 of the top 100 tumor clones. The tumor had only one region sequenced, so heterogeneity remains possible. With higher T cell density in blood came longer overall survival.

Produced via immunoSEQ multiplex PCR; TCRdb's table is partial and in-frame only. The sample shows roughly 72,000 clones, 80% to 90% of them seen only once. The sequencing here drew on peripheral blood, taken before any cancer treatment. The receptor comes from a male donor aged 60 or older with stage III squamous cell lung carcinoma. This sequence joins TRBV18 and TRBJ2-7; tentative D call: TRBD1 (6 bases). The CDR3 spells CASSPGQTYEQYF. The CDR3 DNA reads as TGTGCCAGCTCACCCGGACAGACCTACGAGCAGTACTTC.